This is a list of T cell receptor beta chains from one sample in a study of T cells after yellow fever vaccination. Using its own MiXCR run on the 5' RACE reads, TCRdb lists one record per CDR3 protein. Seen here are 510,000 or so distinct CDR3 sequences, roughly 21% observed once, and the top ten hold about 13%. Sequencing was performed on PBMCs, taken 15 days after the yellow fever booster vaccination. The receptors were gathered from a man between 25 and 39 years old who received the YFV17D yellow fever vaccine. Each CDR3 is given with its conserved first and last residue. Each record gives: J gene, clone size, D gene, V gene, CDR3 protein, CDR3 DNA. D genes are given only for firm matches. Expanded clones get a size class; other rows say once, few or many, or leave the size out.

j_call: TRBJ2-2
clone_size: NA
d_call: NA
v_call: TRBV5-1
cdr3_aa: CASSPPEKNTGELFF
cdr3_nt: TGCGCCAGCAGCCCCCCCGAGAAAAACACCGGGGAGCTGTTTTTT

j_call: TRBJ1-1
clone_size: NA
d_call: NA
v_call: TRBV28
cdr3_aa: CASSFRGIAPRTEAFF
cdr3_nt: TGTGCCAGCAGTTTTCGGGGAATCGCCCCGAGGACTGAAGCTTTCTTT

j_call: TRBJ2-1
clone_size: NA
d_call: TRBD2
v_call: TRBV20-1
cdr3_aa: CSARPGLAGVNEQFF
cdr3_nt: TGCAGTGCTAGACCCGGACTAGCGGGAGTAAATGAGCAGTTCTTC

j_call: TRBJ2-3
clone_size: NA
d_call: NA
v_call: TRBV28
cdr3_aa: CASSLVGADTDTQYF
cdr3_nt: TGTGCCAGCAGTTTAGTGGGAGCGGACACAGATACGCAGTATTTT

j_call: TRBJ2-5
clone_size: few
d_call: NA
v_call: TRBV29-1
cdr3_aa: CSVDPGMEGQETQYF
cdr3_nt: TGCAGCGTTGATCCCGGTATGGAGGGGCAAGAGACCCAGTACTTC

j_call: TRBJ1-1
clone_size: few
d_call: NA
v_call: TRBV3-1
cdr3_aa: CASSQERSNTEAFF
cdr3_nt: TGTGCCAGCAGCCAAGAGAGGAGTAACACTGAAGCTTTCTTT

j_call: TRBJ2-7
clone_size: NA
d_call: TRBD1
v_call: TRBV4-3
cdr3_aa: CASSQDFGTGRNF
cdr3_nt: TGCGCCAGCAGCCAAGATTTCGGGACAGGGCGTAACTTC

j_call: TRBJ2-7
clone_size: NA
d_call: NA
v_call: TRBV7-8
cdr3_aa: CATLRQGIGGGVSYEQYF
cdr3_nt: TGTGCCACCCTGCGACAGGGAATAGGGGGAGGGGTATCCTACGAGCAGTACTTC

j_call: TRBJ2-5
clone_size: few
d_call: NA
v_call: TRBV2
cdr3_aa: CASNLIGSQYF
cdr3_nt: TGTGCCAGCAACCTCATAGGGTCCCAGTACTTC

j_call: TRBJ2-2
clone_size: NA
d_call: TRBD1
v_call: TRBV2
cdr3_aa: CASAPRGQGATGELFF
cdr3_nt: TGTGCCAGCGCCCCCCGGGGACAGGGGGCAACCGGGGAGCTGTTTTTT

j_call: TRBJ2-3
clone_size: NA
d_call: NA
v_call: TRBV4-2
cdr3_aa: CASSQGYTGRARTDTQYF
cdr3_nt: TGTGCCAGCAGCCAAGGGTACACCGGTCGAGCCAGGACAGATACGCAGTATTTT

j_call: TRBJ2-1
clone_size: few
d_call: NA
v_call: TRBV5-1
cdr3_aa: CASSLTGGLDNEQFF
cdr3_nt: TGCGCCAGCAGCTTAACTGGGGGATTGGACAATGAGCAGTTCTTC

j_call: TRBJ2-1
clone_size: few
d_call: NA
v_call: TRBV7-9
cdr3_aa: CASSPPTLDEQFF
cdr3_nt: TGTGCCAGCAGCCCCCCCACGTTGGATGAGCAGTTCTTC

j_call: TRBJ2-1
clone_size: NA
d_call: TRBD2
v_call: TRBV7-2
cdr3_aa: CASSPGASGRREQFF
cdr3_nt: TGTGCCAGCAGCCCCGGGGCTAGCGGGAGGCGCGAGCAGTTCTTC

j_call: TRBJ2-3
clone_size: NA
d_call: TRBD1
v_call: TRBV7-3
cdr3_aa: CATGQTGDTQYF
cdr3_nt: TGTGCCACAGGCCAGACAGGGGATACGCAGTATTTT

j_call: TRBJ2-3
clone_size: NA
d_call: TRBD2
v_call: TRBV7-2
cdr3_aa: CASSLGGTNRNTQYF
cdr3_nt: TGTGCCAGCAGCTTAGGAGGGACTAATCGAAATACGCAGTATTTT

j_call: TRBJ2-1
clone_size: NA
d_call: NA
v_call: TRBV12-3/TRBV12-4
cdr3_aa: CASRPGRTNNEQFF
cdr3_nt: TGTGCCAGCAGGCCGGGACGGACGAACAATGAGCAGTTCTTC

j_call: TRBJ1-1
clone_size: NA
d_call: TRBD1
v_call: TRBV10-3
cdr3_aa: CAISDGTGGMNTEAFF
cdr3_nt: TGTGCCATCAGTGACGGGACAGGGGGGATGAACACTGAAGCTTTCTTT

j_call: TRBJ2-1
clone_size: many
d_call: NA
v_call: TRBV10-3
cdr3_aa: CAAAGRGDNEQFF
cdr3_nt: TGTGCGGCCGCGGGGCGGGGTGACAATGAGCAGTTCTTC

j_call: TRBJ2-4
clone_size: NA
d_call: TRBD2
v_call: TRBV12-3/TRBV12-4
cdr3_aa: CASSTLAGVVAKNIQYF
cdr3_nt: TGTGCCAGCAGTACATTAGCGGGAGTGGTTGCCAAAAACATTCAGTACTTC

j_call: TRBJ1-1
clone_size: many
d_call: NA
v_call: TRBV5-1
cdr3_aa: CASSFIGDTEAFF
cdr3_nt: TGCGCCAGCAGCTTTATAGGAGACACTGAAGCTTTCTTT

j_call: TRBJ2-5
clone_size: NA
d_call: TRBD1
v_call: TRBV7-2
cdr3_aa: CASSLGTGVYPGTQYF
cdr3_nt: TGTGCCAGCAGCTTAGGGACAGGGGTCTACCCGGGGACCCAGTACTTC

j_call: TRBJ2-2
clone_size: NA
d_call: TRBD2
v_call: TRBV7-7
cdr3_aa: CASSPIGGRAGGELFF
cdr3_nt: TGTGCCAGCAGCCCTATTGGCGGGAGGGCCGGCGGGGAGCTGTTTTTT

j_call: TRBJ2-1
clone_size: NA
d_call: TRBD1
v_call: TRBV2
cdr3_aa: CASSEGQGFEQFF
cdr3_nt: TGTGCCAGCAGTGAGGGACAGGGGTTTGAGCAGTTCTTC

j_call: TRBJ2-5
clone_size: few
d_call: TRBD1
v_call: TRBV12-3/TRBV12-4
cdr3_aa: CASSPDGTGAFGTQYF
cdr3_nt: TGTGCCAGCAGTCCAGACGGGACAGGGGCCTTTGGGACCCAGTACTTC

j_call: TRBJ2-1
clone_size: few
d_call: NA
v_call: TRBV5-1
cdr3_aa: CASSLGGVAYNEQFF
cdr3_nt: TGCGCCAGCAGCTTGGGAGGCGTGGCCTACAATGAGCAGTTCTTC

j_call: TRBJ2-1
clone_size: NA
d_call: TRBD2
v_call: TRBV19
cdr3_aa: CASSMGTSGRFSYNEQFF
cdr3_nt: TGTGCCAGTAGTATGGGGACTAGCGGGAGGTTCTCCTACAATGAGCAGTTCTTC

j_call: TRBJ2-7
clone_size: few
d_call: NA
v_call: TRBV3-1
cdr3_aa: CASSQGSSSNEQYF
cdr3_nt: TGTGCCAGCAGCCAAGGGTCCAGCAGTAACGAGCAGTACTTC

j_call: TRBJ2-7
clone_size: NA
d_call: NA
v_call: TRBV27
cdr3_aa: CASSWTLSSYEQYF
cdr3_nt: TGTGCCAGCAGTTGGACACTGAGCTCCTACGAGCAGTACTTC

j_call: TRBJ1-2
clone_size: few
d_call: NA
v_call: TRBV5-4
cdr3_aa: CASSLDGLSKNGYTF
cdr3_nt: TGTGCCAGCAGCTTGGATGGGCTTAGTAAGAATGGCTACACCTTC

j_call: TRBJ2-6
clone_size: few
d_call: NA
v_call: TRBV5-1
cdr3_aa: CASKSSGANVLTF
cdr3_nt: TGCGCCAGCAAGAGCTCTGGGGCCAACGTCCTGACTTTC

j_call: TRBJ2-7
clone_size: NA
d_call: NA
v_call: TRBV5-5
cdr3_aa: CASSLVGAGAREQYF
cdr3_nt: TGTGCCAGCAGCTTGGTCGGGGCGGGGGCTCGTGAGCAGTACTTC

j_call: TRBJ2-3
clone_size: few
d_call: NA
v_call: TRBV20-1
cdr3_aa: CSARPLTSTDTQYF
cdr3_nt: TGCAGTGCTAGGCCCCTTACTAGCACAGATACGCAGTATTTT

j_call: TRBJ2-7
clone_size: few
d_call: TRBD1
v_call: TRBV28
cdr3_aa: CASSAPGQGYEQYF
cdr3_nt: TGTGCCAGCAGTGCCCCCGGACAGGGCTACGAGCAGTACTTC

j_call: TRBJ2-3
clone_size: NA
d_call: TRBD2
v_call: TRBV7-2
cdr3_aa: CASSPRTSGATDTQYF
cdr3_nt: TGTGCCAGCAGCCCCAGGACTAGCGGGGCCACAGATACGCAGTATTTT

j_call: TRBJ2-3
clone_size: NA
d_call: NA
v_call: TRBV30
cdr3_aa: CAWSVSRPSTDTQYF
cdr3_nt: TGTGCCTGGAGTGTATCTCGGCCTAGCACAGATACGCAGTATTTT

j_call: TRBJ2-3
clone_size: NA
d_call: NA
v_call: TRBV10-3
cdr3_aa: CAISDPTDTQYF
cdr3_nt: TGTGCCATCAGTGACCCAACAGATACGCAGTATTTT

j_call: TRBJ2-1
clone_size: NA
d_call: TRBD2
v_call: TRBV5-6
cdr3_aa: CASSLGTSGRTEQFF
cdr3_nt: TGTGCCAGCAGCTTGGGGACTAGCGGGAGGACTGAGCAGTTCTTC

j_call: TRBJ2-5
clone_size: NA
d_call: TRBD2
v_call: TRBV6-2/TRBV6-3
cdr3_aa: CASKYGLAGGTEETQYF
cdr3_nt: TGTGCCAGCAAGTACGGGCTAGCGGGAGGCACAGAGGAGACCCAGTACTTC

j_call: TRBJ2-7
clone_size: NA
d_call: TRBD1
v_call: TRBV28
cdr3_aa: CASSTTGGTYEQYF
cdr3_nt: TGTGCCAGCAGTACGACAGGGGGTACCTACGAGCAGTACTTC

j_call: TRBJ2-3
clone_size: NA
d_call: TRBD2
v_call: TRBV5-4
cdr3_aa: CASSLWETASGLDTQYF
cdr3_nt: TGTGCCAGCAGCTTGTGGGAAACGGCTAGCGGGTTAGATACGCAGTATTTT

j_call: TRBJ2-7
clone_size: few
d_call: TRBD2
v_call: TRBV2
cdr3_aa: CASSELSGSEQYF
cdr3_nt: TGTGCCAGCAGTGAATTGAGCGGGAGCGAGCAGTACTTC

j_call: TRBJ2-7
clone_size: few
d_call: TRBD2
v_call: TRBV12-3/TRBV12-4
cdr3_aa: CASSLKGAGEYEQYF
cdr3_nt: TGTGCCAGCAGTTTAAAGGGTGCGGGAGAATACGAGCAGTACTTC

j_call: TRBJ2-7
clone_size: NA
d_call: NA
v_call: TRBV20-1
cdr3_aa: CSAPPPGGQAYEQYF
cdr3_nt: TGCAGTGCTCCCCCTCCCGGGGGGCAAGCCTACGAGCAGTACTTC

j_call: TRBJ2-1
clone_size: NA
d_call: NA
v_call: TRBV10-3
cdr3_aa: CAISESPGGSYNEQFF
cdr3_nt: TGTGCCATCAGTGAGTCTCCAGGAGGATCCTACAATGAGCAGTTCTTC

j_call: TRBJ1-2
clone_size: NA
d_call: TRBD1
v_call: TRBV12-3/TRBV12-4
cdr3_aa: CASSGGGNGYTF
cdr3_nt: TGTGCCAGCAGTGGAGGGGGCAATGGCTACACCTTC

j_call: TRBJ2-2
clone_size: NA
d_call: TRBD2
v_call: TRBV19
cdr3_aa: CASWGLAHTGELFF
cdr3_nt: TGTGCCAGCTGGGGACTAGCGCATACCGGGGAGCTGTTTTTT

j_call: TRBJ1-1
clone_size: few
d_call: NA
v_call: TRBV5-1
cdr3_aa: CASSLEGYNTEAFF
cdr3_nt: TGCGCCAGCAGCTTGGAAGGATATAACACTGAAGCTTTCTTT

j_call: TRBJ2-7
clone_size: NA
d_call: TRBD2
v_call: TRBV4-2
cdr3_aa: CASSPELAGGGHELYF
cdr3_nt: TGTGCCAGCAGCCCGGAACTAGCGGGAGGGGGCCACGAGCTGTACTTC

j_call: TRBJ2-7
clone_size: few
d_call: TRBD2
v_call: TRBV20-1
cdr3_aa: CSARTPGLALSREQYF
cdr3_nt: TGCAGTGCTAGAACCCCCGGACTAGCATTATCACGGGAGCAGTACTTC

j_call: TRBJ2-2
clone_size: few
d_call: TRBD1
v_call: TRBV19
cdr3_aa: CASSRDRAFTGELFF
cdr3_nt: TGTGCCAGTAGCCGGGACAGGGCTTTCACCGGGGAGCTGTTTTTT

j_call: TRBJ2-7
clone_size: few
d_call: NA
v_call: TRBV5-1
cdr3_aa: CASSLGQTSYEQYF
cdr3_nt: TGCGCCAGCAGCTTGGGACAGACCTCCTACGAGCAGTACTTC

j_call: TRBJ2-2
clone_size: NA
d_call: TRBD1
v_call: TRBV9
cdr3_aa: CASSAQGADTGELFF
cdr3_nt: TGTGCCAGCAGCGCTCAGGGGGCGGACACCGGGGAGCTGTTTTTT